Reported below is one TCR beta chain. Treatment indicated: oral pan-JAK inhibitor, 5-10 mg twice daily. Sequencing relied on a cDNA template that was reverse transcribed from extracted RNA. Assay used: immunoSEQ multiplex PCR; TCRdb lists only in-frame clones, some missing. The profile shows around 150,000 clones, roughly four fifths of them singletons. These data belong to a study of CD8+ T cells in alopecia areata. About the research overall: Twice a day, 5 to 10 mg of oral tofacitinib was administered to treated patients.

The CDR3 loop spans 15 amino acids. Germline V gene lookup returns CDR1 MNHEY and CDR2 SVGAGI. V lost 6 bases to trimming and J lost 3 bases; unmatched junction nucleotides: 6. This sequence joins TRBV6-5 and TRBJ2-2, with 8 bases lining up with TRBD1. The TCR comes from a human donor with alopecia areata. The sample in question was CD8+ T cells sorted from blood, obtained at week 4, from a patient treated with tofacitinib. The CDR3: CASRTYRGDTGELFF. The DNA of the CDR3 is TGTGCCAGCAGAACCTACAGGGGGGACACCGGGGAGCTGTTTTTT.